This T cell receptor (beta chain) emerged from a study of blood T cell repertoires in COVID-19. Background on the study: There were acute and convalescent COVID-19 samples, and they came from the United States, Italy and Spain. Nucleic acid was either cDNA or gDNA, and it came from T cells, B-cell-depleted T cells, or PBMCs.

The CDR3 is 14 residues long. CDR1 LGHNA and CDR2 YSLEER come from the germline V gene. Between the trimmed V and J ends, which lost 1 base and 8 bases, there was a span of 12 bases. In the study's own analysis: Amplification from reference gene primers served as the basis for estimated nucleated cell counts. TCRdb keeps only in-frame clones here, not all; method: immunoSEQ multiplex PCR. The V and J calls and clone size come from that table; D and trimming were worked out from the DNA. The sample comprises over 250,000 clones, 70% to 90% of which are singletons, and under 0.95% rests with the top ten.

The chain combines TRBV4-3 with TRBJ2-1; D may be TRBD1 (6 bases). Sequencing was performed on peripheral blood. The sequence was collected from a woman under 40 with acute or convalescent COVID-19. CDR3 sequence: CASSQAWTADEQFF. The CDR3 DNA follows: TGCGCCAGCAGCCAAGCGTGGACAGCGGATGAGCAGTTCTTC.